The clone carrying this T cell receptor beta chain was found a few times. Its antigen is unidentified. Then a second PCR, running about 6 to 12 cycles, was carried out with a sample-barcoded 5' primer and a J-beta primer mix. TCRdb re-derived calls from the 5' RACE reads in MiXCR, one entry per CDR3 protein. The data contain approximately 780,000 distinct CDR3 sequences, around 25% of them singletons. The sample comes from a study of blood T cells in healthy people across ages. Trimming took off 3 bases at V and 2 bases at J, with 11 bases between the two ends. The CDR3 spans 14 residues. CDR1 MDHEN and CDR2 SYDVKM come from the germline V gene. Study findings and constraints: With unsorted PBMCs, a conclusive comparison of naive versus antigen-experienced cells was not possible.

The same specimen was also included in a second study, on T cells of mothers and their children.

The TCR comes from a boy under 18 in good health. The chain links TRBV28 to TRBJ2-7; D call uncertain. Sequences were obtained from blood. The DNA for the CDR3 is TGTGCCAGCAGTTTTGGGCTAGGAGCCTACGAGCAGTACTTC. The encoded protein is CASSFGLGAYEQYF.